These 20 T cell receptor beta chains share one sample of origin, sequenced in a study of T cells after yellow fever vaccination. TCRdb analysed the 5' RACE reads with MiXCR anew, one entry per CDR3 protein. The data show about 240,000 distinct CDR3 sequences, with 3.6% seen just once and roughly a fifth held by the top ten. Sequenced material: PBMCs, taken 15 days after the yellow fever booster vaccination. These receptors were taken from a man aged 18 to 30 who received the YFV17D yellow fever vaccine.

There are many counts of this clonotype. V usage is TRBV20-1 and J usage is TRBJ2-1, with 8 bases identical to TRBD1. Unmatched junction bases numbered 1, after V lost 8 bases and J lost 4 bases. This CDR3 has 11 residues. The V gene's germline CDR1 is DFQATT and CDR2 SNEGSKA (reference sequence). The CDR3 DNA is TGCAGTCAGGGGGCTTACAATGAGCAGTTCTTC. Translating gives CSQGAYNEQFF.

This clonotype has a count of ten or more. The V and J genes are TRBV7-9 and TRBJ2-1, with TRBD2 identical over 12 bases. With 5 bases clipped from V and 8 bases from J, the junction kept 7 bases outside the gene matches. The CDR3 consists of 15 residues. The germline gives CDR1 SEHNR, CDR2 FQNEAQ (reference sequence). CDR3 protein: CASSQRTSGAHEQFF. Written as DNA, the CDR3 is TGTGCCAGCAGCCAAAGGACTAGCGGGGCCCATGAGCAGTTCTTC.

This clonotype has ten or more counts. This rearrangement joins TRBV7-3 to TRBJ2-7; D call uncertain. V gave up 3 bases and J gave up 3 bases, with 9 bases separating them. The CDR3 sequence is 13 residues long. The germline V gene has CDR1 SGHTA and CDR2 FQGTGA. This CDR3 reads CASSFGPDYEQYV. For the CDR3, the DNA is TGTGCCAGCAGCTTCGGGCCAGACTACGAGCAGTACGTC.

The genes are TRBV7-9 and TRBJ1-5, with TRBD1 as a possible D gene (5 bases). CDR3 length: 16 residues. V lost 4 bases and J 0 bases, leaving 13 bases between the germline ends. In germline, CDR1 is SEHNR, CDR2 FQNEAQ (reference sequence). DNA for the CDR3: TGTGCCAGCAGCTGGGGTGGGGCGGGTAGCAATCAGCCCCAGCATTTT. Its translation: CASSWGGAGSNQPQHF. The complete variable domain, with remaining parts taken from reference TRBV7-9 and TRBJ1-5, reads DTGVSQNPRHKITKRGQNVTFRCDPISEHNRLYWYRQTLGQGPEFLTYFQNEAQLEKSRLLSDRFSAERPKGSFSTLEIQRTEQGDSAMYLCASSWGGAGSNQPQHFGDGTRLSIL.

This clonotype has ten or more counts. V is TRBV4-1 and J is TRBJ2-5; 8 bases map to TRBD1. Germline V gene sequence: CDR1 MGHRA, CDR2 YSYEKL. V lost 3 bases, J lost 5 bases, and 8 bases stayed unmatched. The CDR3 runs 15 residues. As DNA, the CDR3 is TGCGCCAGCAGCCATCCCGCGACAGGGGACGAGACCCAGTACTTC. Protein sequence: CASSHPATGDETQYF.

The sample holds many counts of this clonotype. V is TRBV24-1 and J is TRBJ2-5; a possible D gene is TRBD1 (5 bases). The V gene lost 7 bases and the J gene lost 5 bases, with 13 bases spanning the gap. Germline assignment: CDR1 KGHDR and CDR2 SFDVKD. The CDR3 contains 13 residues. The CDR3: CATREPGSETQYF. CDR3 in DNA: TGTGCCACCAGAGAACCAGGGTCGGAGACCCAGTACTTC.

V is TRBV7-9 and J is TRBJ2-3, with 12 bases aligning to TRBD1. The CDR3 contains 15 residues. The germline V gene encodes CDR1 SEHNR and CDR2 FQNEAQ (reference sequence). Trimming took 10 bases from V and 3 from J; bases not matched to a gene: 8. CDR3 nucleotides: TGTGCCACCGGGGGGGGACAGGGGGCTACAGATACGCAGTATTTT. Translating it yields CATGGGQGATDTQYF.

This clonotype was observed many times. This sequence joins TRBV10-3 and TRBJ1-6, with a tentative D call TRBD1 (6 bases). This CDR3 is built from 17 residues. V was cut by 3 bases and J by 2 bases, with 14 bases left in between. Germline V CDR1 and CDR2: ENHRY, SYGVKD. CDR3 region: CAISDYDRSTYNSPLHF. The CDR3 DNA follows: TGTGCCATCAGTGATTACGACAGGTCCACCTATAATTCACCCCTCCACTTT.

The sample holds a few counts of this clonotype. J is TRBJ2-1 and V is TRBV6-5; D gene unclear. V was shortened by 6 bases and J by 9 bases, with 18 bases between the two germline ends. CDR3 length: 14 amino acids. Per the germline V gene, CDR1 is MNHEY and CDR2 is SVGAGI. CDR3 region: CASRPLTDPGEQFF. DNA for the CDR3: TGTGCCAGCAGGCCCCTTACAGATCCCGGTGAGCAGTTCTTC.

This clonotype was detected ten times or more. The chain is built from TRBV10-3 and TRBJ2-5; 7 nucleotides line up with TRBD1. The CDR3 is 14 residues long. Trimming at V came to 10 bases and at J to 1 base, leaving 9 bases not matched to a gene. Germline CDR1 is ENHRY and CDR2 is SYGVKD. The CDR3 DNA follows: TGTGCCACCTCGGACCGGGACAGCCAAGAGACCCAGTACTTC. It specifies CATSDRDSQETQYF.

This clonotype came up many times. V gene TRBV6-1 combines with J gene TRBJ2-7; no clear D. V was pared by 3 bases and J by 3 bases, with 12 bases between. The length of the CDR3 is 14 residues. Germline CDR1 MNHNS, CDR2 SASEGT. The CDR3 spells CASSEFGPLYEQYV. The CDR3, as DNA: TGTGCCAGCAGTGAGTTCGGGCCACTCTACGAGCAGTACGTC.

This clonotype occurred many times. The chain combines TRBV10-3 with TRBJ2-3, with D maybe TRBD2 (6 bases). CDR3 length: 15 residues. V lost 4 bases, J lost 4 bases, and 15 bases lay in between. Looked up from germline, CDR1 is ENHRY and CDR2 is SYGVKD. The CDR3 reads CAISVYQGGADTQYF. In DNA form, the CDR3 reads TGTGCCATCAGTGTTTACCAGGGAGGTGCAGATACGCAGTATTTT.

The sample holds many counts of this clonotype. The gene calls are TRBV12-3 or TRBV12-4 and TRBJ2-3; tentatively, D is TRBD2 (6 bases). The CDR3 covers 17 residues. Trimming cost V 0 bases and J 5 bases, with 18 bases left between them. The CDR3 here is CASSLAYLESEGDTQYF. The CDR3 DNA follows: TGTGCCAGCAGTTTAGCGTATTTAGAATCGGAGGGAGATACGCAGTATTTT.

This clonotype was seen ten or more times. The genes are TRBV7-9 and TRBJ2-3; 14 nucleotides line up with TRBD2. The junction had 3 bases not matched to a gene; V was cut back by 4 bases and J by 3 bases. The CDR3 loop spans 16 amino acids. CDR1 and CDR2 (germline): SEHNR, FQNEAQ (reference sequence). CDR3 sequence: CASSSGTSGGTDTQYF. Here the CDR3 DNA reads TGTGCCAGCAGCTCAGGGACTAGCGGGGGAACAGATACGCAGTATTTT.

This clonotype was counted many times. The chain recombines TRBV2 with TRBJ2-7; perhaps TRBD2 as D (7 bases). This CDR3 contains 13 residues. V dropped 4 bases and J dropped 6 bases, with 13 bases sitting between them. In germline, CDR1 is SNHLY, CDR2 FYNNEI. CDR3 loop: CASSGVGGLEQYF. CDR3 nucleotide sequence: TGTGCCAGCAGTGGCGTCGGGGGGCTCGAGCAGTACTTC.

The chain's CDR3 is CASSFGQGIGNEQFF. DNA of the CDR3: TGTGCCAGCAGCTTTGGTCAGGGAATAGGCAATGAGCAGTTCTTC. V gene TRBV5-4 combines with J gene TRBJ2-1; TRBD1 might be the D (5 bases). Germline CDR1 SGHNT, CDR2 YYREEE (reference sequence). V lost 2 bases and J 6 bases, leaving 15 bases between the germline ends. The CDR3 has 15 residues. The complete variable domain, with remaining parts taken from reference TRBV5-4 and TRBJ2-1, reads ETGVTQSPTHLIKTRGQQVTLRCSSQSGHNTVSWYQQALGQGPQFIFQYYREEENGRGNFPPRFSGLQFPNYSSELNVNALELDDSALYLCASSFGQGIGNEQFFGPGTRLTVL.

With respect to this clonotype: A much bigger clone sits one base away, suggesting this may be a read error. V is TRBV20-1 and J is TRBJ2-3; D is possibly TRBD2 (6 bases). Trimming left V 5 bases short and J 6 bases short, with 12 bases between. The CDR3 contains 12 residues. The germline CDR1 and CDR2 sequences are DFQATT and SNEGSKA (reference sequence). CDR3 sequence: CSAPSRGDTQYF. CDR3 DNA sequence: TGCAGTGCTCCATCCCGGGGGGATACGCAGTATTTT.

The chain joins TRBV6-5 to TRBJ1-5; D remains ambiguous. This CDR3 comprises 15 residues. The germline gives CDR1 MNHEY, CDR2 SVGAGI. With 5 bases removed from V and 5 bases from J, the gap between germline ends came to 16 bases. Here the CDR3 DNA reads TGTGCCAGCAGTCCCAGCCGCACGGCCTATCAGCCCCAGCATTTT. Amino acids: CASSPSRTAYQPQHF.

In its sample, this clonotype was seen many times. CDR3 DNA sequence: TGTGCCAGCAGCCAAGTTGCGAGGGGACAGGGATTCAACTATGGCTACACCTTC. It specifies CASSQVARGQGFNYGYTF. This chain connects TRBV4-2 to TRBJ1-2; 9 bases map to TRBD1. V shed 1 base, J shed 2 bases, and the junction held 11 bases outside the gene matches. The germline V gene encodes CDR1 LGHNA and CDR2 YNFKEQ. CDR3 size: 18 residues.

This clonotype occurred many times. The chain uses TRBV10-3 and TRBJ2-6; the D is unclear. Germline values: CDR1 ENHRY, CDR2 SYGVKD. Trimming took 3 bases from V and 4 from J, leaving 7 bases between them. The CDR3 covers 14 residues. Written as DNA, the CDR3 is TGTGCCATCAGTGATCCTCCCGGGGCCAACGTCCTGACTTTC. Translated, it gives CAISDPPGANVLTF.